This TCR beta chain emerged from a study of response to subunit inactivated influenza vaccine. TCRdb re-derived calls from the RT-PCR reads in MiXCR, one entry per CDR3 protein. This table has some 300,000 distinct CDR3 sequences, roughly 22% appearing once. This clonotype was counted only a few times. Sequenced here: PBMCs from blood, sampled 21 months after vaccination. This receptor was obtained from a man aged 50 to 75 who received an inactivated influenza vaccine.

In DNA form, the CDR3 reads TGTGCCAGCAGTGAAGCGCTTCGGTGGCAGGGGGGCCACGCGAACACCGGGGAGCTGTTTTTT. Translating gives CASSEALRWQGGHANTGELFF. The rearrangement links TRBV2 to TRBJ2-2, with TRBD1 as a possible D gene (7 bases). Trimming left V 0 bases short and J 0 bases short, with 23 bases between. This CDR3 has 21 residues. Germline CDR1 is SNHLY and CDR2 is FYNNEI.